Below are 26 T cell receptor beta chains sequenced from a single sample in a study of OX40 agonist ivuxolimab in advanced cancers. TCRdb's copy holds only in-frame clones and misses some; the assay was immunoSEQ multiplex PCR. The sample has tens of thousands of clones; 90% to 95% are singletons. The specimen comprised CD4+ or CD8+ T cells sorted from blood, sampled in a trial of the OX40 agonist ivuxolimab. Receptors were obtained from an adult with an advanced solid tumor such as melanoma, head and neck, liver or kidney cancer.

The J gene is TRBJ2-5, the V gene TRBV5-1; 9 bases align to TRBD2. CDR1 and CDR2 (germline): SGHRS, YFSETQ. The CDR3 has 16 amino acids. The J segment lost 2 bases and the V segment lost 5 bases, leaving 10 bases of the junction unmatched. The CDR3, as DNA: TGCGCCAGCAGTTTCCGACTAGCGGACCAACAAGAGACCCAGTACTTC. Encoded protein: CASSFRLADQQETQYF.

V usage is TRBV18 and J usage is TRBJ2-1; D remains unclear. From germline, CDR1 is KGHSH and CDR2 LQKENI. V lost 1 base to trimming and J lost 9 bases, with 7 bases between them. This CDR3 has 12 amino acids. The CDR3 sequence is CASSPLGIEQFF. For the CDR3, the DNA is TGTGCCAGCTCACCACTCGGCATTGAGCAGTTCTTC.

J is TRBJ2-3 and V is TRBV7-9; D is uncertain. CDR1 SEHNR and CDR2 FQNEAQ come from the germline V gene (reference sequence). Trimming pared 1 base from V and 4 bases from J, leaving 9 bases between. The length of the CDR3 is 14 residues. The CDR3 here is CASSLVVGPDTQYF. In DNA form, the CDR3 reads TGTGCCAGCAGCTTAGTTGTCGGACCAGATACGCAGTATTTT.

V usage is TRBV27 and J usage is TRBJ2-1, with TRBD2 matching 7 bases. The V gene end was trimmed by 4 bases and the J gene end by 10 bases; junction bases not matched to a gene: 10. CDR1 is MNHEY and CDR2 is SMNVEV in the germline V gene (reference sequence). The CDR3 consists of 14 residues. The CDR3 sequence: CASSSRGLGGEQFF. CDR3 sequence (DNA): TGTGCCAGCAGTTCCCGGGGCCTCGGGGGGGAGCAGTTCTTC.

The V call is TRBV7-7, the J call TRBJ2-1; TRBD2 agrees at 7 bases. Germline CDR1 and CDR2: SSHAT and FNYEAQ (reference sequence). This CDR3 has 14 residues. With V trimmed by 5 bases and J by 5 bases, 6 bases remained unmatched. CDR3 DNA: TGTGCCAGCAGCAGACCGGGACTAAACAATGAGCAGTTCTTC. Residues: CASSRPGLNNEQFF.

This clone was recorded once. V and J are TRBV27 and TRBJ2-5; TRBD1 agrees at 7 bases. Germline V gives CDR1 MNHEY, CDR2 SMNVEV (reference sequence). There are 19 residues in the CDR3. Trimming removed 5 bases from V and 5 bases from J; junction bases left unmatched: 23. Written as DNA, the CDR3 is TGTGCCAGCAGTCCTGGGGCTGGGGACAGCCTCACAACAGGGGAGACCCAGTACTTC. It is translated as CASSPGAGDSLTTGETQYF.

The chain uses TRBV18 and TRBJ1-1, with 11 bases fitting TRBD1. The CDR3 is made up of 14 amino acids. CDR1 is KGHSH and CDR2 is LQKENI in the germline V gene. The V segment lost 4 bases and the J segment 5 bases; nucleotides outside the gene matches: 3. The CDR3 nucleotides read TGTGCCAGCTCACTCGGGACAGGGGGAACTGAAGCTTTCTTT. Translation: CASSLGTGGTEAFF. Complete variable domain (other parts from reference TRBV18 and TRBJ1-1): NAGVMQNPRHLVRRRGQEARLRCSPMKGHSHVYWYRQLPEEGLKFMVYLQKENIIDESGMPKERFSAEFPKEGPSILRIQQVVRGDSAAYFCASSLGTGGTEAFFGQGTRLTVV.

The V gene is TRBV9, the J gene TRBJ2-2, with D uncertain. Germline V lookup: CDR1 SGDLS, CDR2 YYNGEE. Trimming left V 6 bases short and J 0 bases short, with 6 bases between. The length of the CDR3 is 13 residues. The DNA of the CDR3 is TGTGCCAGCAAGACCGCGAACACCGGGGAGCTGTTTTTT. Its translation: CASKTANTGELFF.

V usage is TRBV18 and J usage is TRBJ2-2; TRBD1 might be the D (6 bases). Looked up from germline, CDR1 is KGHSH and CDR2 is LQKENI. This CDR3 comprises 16 residues. V was cut by 2 bases and J by 1 base, with 11 bases left in between. For the CDR3, the DNA is TGTGCCAGCTCACCATTCTGGGACAAGAACACCGGGGAGCTGTTTTTT. Translating gives CASSPFWDKNTGELFF.

The gene calls are TRBV6-1 and TRBJ2-5, with unresolved D. The CDR3 totals 14 residues. Trimming removed 3 bases at V and 0 bases at J, with 8 bases between. From germline, CDR1 is MNHNS and CDR2 SASEGT. In DNA, the CDR3 is TGTGCCAGCAGTGACGGCGTCGACCAAGAGACCCAGTACTTC. Translating gives CASSDGVDQETQYF.

The chain employs TRBV11-2 and TRBJ1-3, with 8 nucleotides matching TRBD1. The CDR3 covers 18 residues. The germline V gene has CDR1 SGHAT and CDR2 FQNNGV. J lost 2 bases, V lost 2 bases, and 11 bases had no gene match. The CDR3 region has the DNA TGTGCCAGCAGCTTATTACGAAGACAGGGGATGACTGGAAACACCATATATTTT. Amino acids: CASSLLRRQGMTGNTIYF. The complete variable domain, with remaining parts taken from reference TRBV11-2 and TRBJ1-3, reads EAGVAQSPRYKIIEKRQSVAFWCNPISGHATLYWYQQILGQGPKLLIQFQNNGVVDDSQLPKDRFSAERLKGVDSTLKIQPAKLEDSAVYLCASSLLRRQGMTGNTIYFGEGSWLTVV.

The V gene is TRBV25-1, the J gene TRBJ2-7, with 8 bases aligning to TRBD1. This CDR3 comprises 11 residues. V trimming: 6 bases; J trimming: 6 bases; junction bases outside the gene matches: 1. Germline V lookup: CDR1 MGHDK, CDR2 SYGVNS. The CDR3 spells CASSGTGEQYF. In DNA form, the CDR3 reads TGTGCCAGCAGCGGGACAGGCGAGCAGTACTTC.

Notes on this clone: Distinct nucleotide sequences in the sample also encode this CDR3. The chain employs TRBV6-5 and TRBJ1-1; TRBD1 is a possible D gene (6 bases). Per the germline V gene, CDR1 is MNHEY and CDR2 is SVGAGI. The V and J ends lost 0 bases and 3 bases respectively, with 8 bases between them. The CDR3 sequence is 14 residues long. This CDR3 is CASSYSYRDTEAFF. The CDR3 DNA follows: TGTGCCAGCAGTTACTCGTACAGGGACACTGAAGCTTTCTTT.

The chain joins TRBV7-2 to TRBJ2-7, with 8 bases that match TRBD2. CDR1 and CDR2 (germline): SGHTA, FQGNSA. The CDR3 has 14 amino acids. Trimming removed 5 bases from V and 6 bases from J; junction bases left unmatched: 9. CDR3 bases: TGTGCCAGCAGCGGGAGCGGGAGTGGTGGCGAGCAGTACTTC. It is translated as CASSGSGSGGEQYF.

The rearrangement joins TRBV5-6 to TRBJ2-3; no reliable D call. The CDR3 sequence is 13 residues long. Trimming left V 3 bases short and J 1 base short, with 6 bases between. Germline-derived CDR1 and CDR2 are SGHDT and YYEEEE. The CDR3 DNA follows: TGTGCCAGCAGCTCCGGACGCACAGATACGCAGTATTTT. Translating gives CASSSGRTDTQYF.

V usage is TRBV6-1 and J usage is TRBJ2-5, with 8 bases matching TRBD1. CDR3 length: 13 residues. In germline, CDR1 is MNHNS, CDR2 SASEGT. J lost 3 bases, V lost 6 bases, and 3 bases had no gene match. CDR3 coding DNA: TGTGCCAGCAGATACAGGGGGAAAGAGACCCAGTACTTC. Its translation is CASRYRGKETQYF.

This CDR3 is CAIRPTSGRVAYEQYF. The CDR3 DNA sequence: TGTGCCATCAGACCTACTAGCGGGAGGGTTGCGTACGAGCAGTACTTC. The gene calls are TRBV10-3 and TRBJ2-7; the match to TRBD2 covers 13 bases. This CDR3 comprises 16 residues. Germline trimming cut 6 bases from V and 4 bases from J; bases unmatched to any gene: 9. CDR1 ENHRY and CDR2 SYGVKD come from the germline V gene.

This chain uses TRBV10-3 with TRBJ2-1; maybe TRBD1 (6 bases). CDR3 length equals 15 residues. CDR1 is ENHRY and CDR2 is SYGVKD in the germline V gene. The V end was cut by 4 bases, the J end by 0 bases, with 10 bases between. The CDR3 bases are TGTGCCATCAGTGTAACAGGGACCTCCTACAATGAGCAGTTCTTC. It specifies CAISVTGTSYNEQFF.

The chain joins TRBV5-1 to TRBJ2-7; D remains ambiguous. Germline lookup yields CDR1 SGHRS and CDR2 YFSETQ. With 4 bases removed from V and 2 bases from J, the gap between germline ends came to 13 bases. The length of the CDR3 is 14 residues. Written as DNA, the CDR3 is TGCGCCAGCAGCCTAGGCCTTCATACCTACGAGCAGTACTTC. Its protein product is CASSLGLHTYEQYF.

J is TRBJ1-2 and V is TRBV6-5; D gene unclear. Trimming shortened V by 5 bases and J by 4 bases, and 14 bases separated the two germline ends. The CDR3 has 14 amino acids. CDR1 is MNHEY, CDR2 SVGAGI, per germline. As DNA, the CDR3 is TGTGCCAGCAGTCAAGACGGACTCCCCTATGGCTACACCTTC. Translation gives CASSQDGLPYGYTF.

V gene TRBV11-3 combines with J gene TRBJ2-3, with TRBD2 identical over 8 bases. Germline V gene lookup returns CDR1 SGHNT and CDR2 YENEEA. The J segment lost 2 bases and the V segment lost 4 bases, leaving 11 bases of the junction unmatched. The CDR3 has 17 amino acids. The CDR3 DNA reads as TGTGCCAGCAGCTCTAGCGGGTGGGCCGGGGACACAGATACGCAGTATTTT. Encoded protein: CASSSSGWAGDTDTQYF.

The chain links TRBV6-5 to TRBJ1-2; D not certain. The CDR3 sequence is 15 residues long. Trimming pared 0 bases from V and 1 base from J, leaving 9 bases between. The germline V gene has CDR1 MNHEY and CDR2 SVGAGI. The CDR3: CASSYSASYNYGYTF. The CDR3 DNA follows: TGTGCCAGCAGTTACTCGGCCAGTTATAACTATGGCTACACCTTC.

This rearrangement joins TRBV19 to TRBJ2-1; the D gene is possibly TRBD1 (5 bases). The CDR3 runs to 14 residues. Germline CDR1 is LNHDA and CDR2 is SQIVND (reference sequence). V shed 0 bases and J shed 8 bases, with 11 bases lying between them. The CDR3 region has the DNA TGTGCCAGTAGTATAGAAGGACATTCCGATGAGCAGTTCTTC. It codes for CASSIEGHSDEQFF. Based on the CDR3 plus reference TRBV19 and TRBJ2-1, the full variable domain is DGGITQSPKYLFRKEGQNVTLSCEQNLNHDAMYWYRQDPGQGLRLIYYSQIVNDFQKGDIAEGYSVSREKKESFPLTVTSAQKNPTAFYLCASSIEGHSDEQFFGPGTRLTVL.

V usage is TRBV4-1 and J usage is TRBJ1-1; D is undetermined. Germline V gives CDR1 MGHRA, CDR2 YSYEKL. V was trimmed by 0 bases and J by 0 bases, leaving 8 bases between them. The CDR3 is made up of 15 amino acids. In DNA form, the CDR3 reads TGCGCCAGCAGCCAAGATCCCCAGGTGAACACTGAAGCTTTCTTT. Translated: CASSQDPQVNTEAFF.

The gene calls are TRBV10-3 and TRBJ2-3; 10 bases line up with TRBD2. J was trimmed by 1 base and V by 6 bases; bases with no gene match: 22. The CDR3 covers 21 residues. The germline gives CDR1 ENHRY, CDR2 SYGVKD. CDR3 DNA sequence: TGTGCCATCAGGGCATTGACCGGGACTAGCGCCTTATACATGGGCACAGATACGCAGTATTTT. It is translated as CAIRALTGTSALYMGTDTQYF.

A note on this clone: The same CDR3 is also encoded by other DNA sequences in this sample. The rearrangement links TRBV18 to TRBJ2-7, with 12 bases that match TRBD1. The CDR3 is made up of 15 amino acids. In germline, CDR1 is KGHSH, CDR2 LQKENI. V lost 0 bases, J lost 4 bases, and 1 base stayed unmatched. CDR3 in amino acids: CASSPPGQGAYEQYF. The CDR3 DNA is TGTGCCAGCTCACCACCGGGACAGGGGGCTTACGAGCAGTACTTC.